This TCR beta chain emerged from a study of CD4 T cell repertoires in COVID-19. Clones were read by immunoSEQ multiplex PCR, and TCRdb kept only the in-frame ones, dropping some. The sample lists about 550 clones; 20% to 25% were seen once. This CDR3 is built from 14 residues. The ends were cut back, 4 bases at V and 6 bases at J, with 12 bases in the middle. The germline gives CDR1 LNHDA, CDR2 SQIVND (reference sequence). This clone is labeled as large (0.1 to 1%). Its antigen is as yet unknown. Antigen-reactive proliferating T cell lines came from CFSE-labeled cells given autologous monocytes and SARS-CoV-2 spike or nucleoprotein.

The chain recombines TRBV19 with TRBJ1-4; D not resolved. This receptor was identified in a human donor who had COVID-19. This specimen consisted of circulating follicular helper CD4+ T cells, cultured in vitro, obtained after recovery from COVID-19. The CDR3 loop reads CASSTTLGDEKLFF. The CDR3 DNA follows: TGTGCCAGTAGTACAACCTTGGGAGATGAAAAACTGTTTTTT.